This TCR beta chain was identified during a study of brain T cells in children with intractable seizures. Study results and caveats: Pre-surgery blood may have been undersampled, hiding some clones. Viral specificity was inferred only from CDR3 similarity; HCMV serostatus was unknown.

The data were produced by immunoSEQ multiplex PCR, yet TCRdb's version contains in-frame clones alone and is incomplete. The table records about 340,000 clones, roughly 93% of them present only once. In the case of this clone: Its antigen is as yet unknown.

The CDR3 spans 13 residues. Trimming removed 3 bases from V and 6 bases from J, with 9 bases in between. Time point described: blood from clinic visit 5 months post-surgery; TSC patient then seizure free. Only cases whose brain tissue showed the highest T cell transcript signatures were sequenced. Patients received at least one anti-epileptic drug before surgery. The TCR originated in a boy in the first two years of life with tuberous sclerosis and intractable seizures. V and J are TRBV12-3 or TRBV12-4 and TRBJ2-1; D remains ambiguous. The specimen was peripheral blood, collected 5 to 6 months after surgery. CDR3 in amino acids: CASSFENRNEQFF. Here the CDR3 DNA reads TGTGCCAGCAGTTTCGAGAATCGCAATGAGCAGTTCTTC.